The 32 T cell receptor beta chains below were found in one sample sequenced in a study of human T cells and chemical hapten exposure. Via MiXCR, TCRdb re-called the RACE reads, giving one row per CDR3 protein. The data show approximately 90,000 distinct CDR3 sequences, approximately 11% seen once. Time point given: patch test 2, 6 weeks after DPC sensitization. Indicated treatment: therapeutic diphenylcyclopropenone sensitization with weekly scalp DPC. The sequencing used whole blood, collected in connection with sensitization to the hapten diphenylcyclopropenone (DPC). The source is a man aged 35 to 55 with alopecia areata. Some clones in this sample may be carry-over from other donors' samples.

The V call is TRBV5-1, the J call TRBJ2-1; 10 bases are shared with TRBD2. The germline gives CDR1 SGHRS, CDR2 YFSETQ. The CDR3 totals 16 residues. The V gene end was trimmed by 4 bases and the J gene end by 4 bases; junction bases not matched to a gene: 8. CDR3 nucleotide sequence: TGCGCCAGCAGCCCGGGCGCTAGCGGGAGTTACAATGAGCAGTTCTTC. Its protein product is CASSPGASGSYNEQFF. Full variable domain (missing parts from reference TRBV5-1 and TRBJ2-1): KAGVTQTPRYLIKTRGQQVTLSCSPISGHRSVSWYQQTPGQGLQFLFEYFSETQRNKGNFPGRFSGRQFSNSRSEMNVSTLELGDSALYLCASSPGASGSYNEQFFGPGTRLTVL.

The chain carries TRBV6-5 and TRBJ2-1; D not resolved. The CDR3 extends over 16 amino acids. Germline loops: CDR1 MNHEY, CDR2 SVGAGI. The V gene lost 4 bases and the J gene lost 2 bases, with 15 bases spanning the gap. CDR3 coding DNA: TGTGCCAGCAGTTCGACTCGACTGCTGGCCTACAATGAGCAGTTCTTC. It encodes CASSSTRLLAYNEQFF.

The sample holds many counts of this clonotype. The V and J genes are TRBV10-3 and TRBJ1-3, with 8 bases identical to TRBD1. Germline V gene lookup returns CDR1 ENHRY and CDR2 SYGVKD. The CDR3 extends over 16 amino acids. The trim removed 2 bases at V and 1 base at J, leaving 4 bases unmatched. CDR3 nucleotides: TGTGCCATCAGTGAGAGGCAGGGGGCGTCTGGAAACACCATATATTTT. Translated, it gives CAISERQGASGNTIYF.

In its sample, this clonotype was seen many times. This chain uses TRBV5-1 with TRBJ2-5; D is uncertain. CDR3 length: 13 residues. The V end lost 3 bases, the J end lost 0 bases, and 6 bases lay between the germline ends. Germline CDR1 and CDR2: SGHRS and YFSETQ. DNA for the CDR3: TGCGCCAGCAGCTCTTCCTACCAAGAGACCCAGTACTTC. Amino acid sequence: CASSSSYQETQYF. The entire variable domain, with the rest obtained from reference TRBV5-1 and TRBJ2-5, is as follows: KAGVTQTPRYLIKTRGQQVTLSCSPISGHRSVSWYQQTPGQGLQFLFEYFSETQRNKGNFPGRFSGRQFSNSRSEMNVSTLELGDSALYLCASSSSYQETQYFGPGTRLLVL.

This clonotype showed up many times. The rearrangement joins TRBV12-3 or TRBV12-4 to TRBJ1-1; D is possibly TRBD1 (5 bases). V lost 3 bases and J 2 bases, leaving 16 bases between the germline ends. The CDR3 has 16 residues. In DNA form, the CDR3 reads TGTGCCAGCAGTTTGCAGGGTCTCTCTGATAACACTGAAGCTTTCTTT. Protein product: CASSLQGLSDNTEAFF.

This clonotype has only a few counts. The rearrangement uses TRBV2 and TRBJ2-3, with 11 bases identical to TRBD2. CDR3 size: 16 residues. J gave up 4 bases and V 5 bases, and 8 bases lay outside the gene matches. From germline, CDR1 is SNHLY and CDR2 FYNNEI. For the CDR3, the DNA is TGTGCCAGCAGTCGTTTAGCGGGAGGGCCCTCAGATACGCAGTATTTT. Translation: CASSRLAGGPSDTQYF. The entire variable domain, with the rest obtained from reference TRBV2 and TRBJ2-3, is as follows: EPEVTQTPSHQVTQMGQEVILRCVPISNHLYFYWYRQILGQKVEFLVSFYNNEISEKSEIFDDQFSVERPDGSNFTLKIRSTKLEDSAMYFCASSRLAGGPSDTQYFGPGTRLTVL.

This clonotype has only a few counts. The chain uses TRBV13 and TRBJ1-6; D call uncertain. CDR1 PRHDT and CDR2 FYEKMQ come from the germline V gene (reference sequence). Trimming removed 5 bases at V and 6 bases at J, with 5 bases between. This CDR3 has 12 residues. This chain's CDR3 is CASSLRNSPLHF. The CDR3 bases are TGTGCCAGCAGCCTTCGTAATTCACCCCTCCACTTT.

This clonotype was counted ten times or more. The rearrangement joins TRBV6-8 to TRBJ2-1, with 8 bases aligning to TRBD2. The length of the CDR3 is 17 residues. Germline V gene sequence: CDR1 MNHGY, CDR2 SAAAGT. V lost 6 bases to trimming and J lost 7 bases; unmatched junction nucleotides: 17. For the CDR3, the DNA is TGTGCCAGCAGGTGGGAGTCAGCGGGAGCCCCTGTAAATGAGCAGTTCTTC. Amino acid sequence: CASRWESAGAPVNEQFF.

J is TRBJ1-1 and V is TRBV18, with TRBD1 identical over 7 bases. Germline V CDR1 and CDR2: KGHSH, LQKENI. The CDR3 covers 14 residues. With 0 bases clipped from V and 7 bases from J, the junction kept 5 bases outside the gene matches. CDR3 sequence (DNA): TGTGCCAGCTCACCACCGTCCGGGACAGATGAAGCTTTCTTT. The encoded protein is CASSPPSGTDEAFF.

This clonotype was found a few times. Written as DNA, the CDR3 is TGCAGCGTCGGACAGGGAGTGAACGAGCAGTACTTC. Its translation is CSVGQGVNEQYF. V usage is TRBV29-1 and J usage is TRBJ2-7, with 8 bases aligning to TRBD1. The length of the CDR3 is 12 residues. V lost 6 bases and J lost 5; bases outside the gene matches: 6. Germline V gene data show CDR1 as SQVTM and CDR2 as ANQGSEA.

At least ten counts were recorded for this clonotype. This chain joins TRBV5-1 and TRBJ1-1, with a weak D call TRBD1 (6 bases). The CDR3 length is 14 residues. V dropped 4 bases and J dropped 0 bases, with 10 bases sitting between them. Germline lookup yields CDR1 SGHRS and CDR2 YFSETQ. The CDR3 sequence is CASSGGQMNTEAFF. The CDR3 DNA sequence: TGCGCCAGCAGCGGCGGACAGATGAACACTGAAGCTTTCTTT.

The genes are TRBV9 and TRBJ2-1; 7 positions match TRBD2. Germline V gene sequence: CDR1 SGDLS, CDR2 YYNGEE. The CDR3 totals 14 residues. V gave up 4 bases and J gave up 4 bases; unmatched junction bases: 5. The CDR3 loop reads CASSLLGGYNEQFF. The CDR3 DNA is TGTGCCAGCAGCCTTTTGGGGGGGTACAATGAGCAGTTCTTC.

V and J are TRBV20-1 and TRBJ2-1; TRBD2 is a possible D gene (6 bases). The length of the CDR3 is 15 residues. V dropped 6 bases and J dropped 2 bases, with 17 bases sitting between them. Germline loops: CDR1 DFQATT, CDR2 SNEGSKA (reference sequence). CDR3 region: CSARPVAGTYNEQFF. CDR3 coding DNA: TGCAGTGCCAGACCCGTCGCGGGAACCTACAATGAGCAGTTCTTC.

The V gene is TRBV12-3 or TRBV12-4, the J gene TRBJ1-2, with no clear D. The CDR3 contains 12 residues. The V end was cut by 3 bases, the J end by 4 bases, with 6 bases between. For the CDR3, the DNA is TGTGCCAGCAGTTTGGTAGGCTATGGCTACACCTTC. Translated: CASSLVGYGYTF.

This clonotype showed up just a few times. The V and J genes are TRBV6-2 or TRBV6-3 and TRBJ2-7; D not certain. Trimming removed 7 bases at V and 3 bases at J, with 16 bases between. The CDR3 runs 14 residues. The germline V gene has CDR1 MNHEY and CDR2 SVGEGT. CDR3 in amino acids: CASTNVAVRYEQYF. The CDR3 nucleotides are TGTGCCAGCACAAACGTGGCGGTTCGCTACGAGCAGTACTTC.

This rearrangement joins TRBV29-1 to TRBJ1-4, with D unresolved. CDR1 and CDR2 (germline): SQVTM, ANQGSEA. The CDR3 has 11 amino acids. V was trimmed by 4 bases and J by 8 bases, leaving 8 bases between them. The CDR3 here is CSVGEVEKLFF. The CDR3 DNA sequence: TGCAGCGTTGGGGAAGTAGAAAAACTGTTTTTT.

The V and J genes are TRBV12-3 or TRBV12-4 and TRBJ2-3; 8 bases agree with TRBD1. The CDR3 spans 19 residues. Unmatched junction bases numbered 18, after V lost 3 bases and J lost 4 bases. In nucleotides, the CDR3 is TGTGCCAGCAGTTTTCCCACTAACGGGCAGGGGGCCTCCGCAGATACGCAGTATTTT. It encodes CASSFPTNGQGASADTQYF.

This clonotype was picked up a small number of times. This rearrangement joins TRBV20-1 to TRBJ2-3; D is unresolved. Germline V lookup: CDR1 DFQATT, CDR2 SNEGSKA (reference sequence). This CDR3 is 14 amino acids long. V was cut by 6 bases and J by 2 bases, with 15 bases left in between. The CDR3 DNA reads TGCAGTGCCCATGCCCCTACCCCCACAGATACGCAGTATTTT. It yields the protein CSAHAPTPTDTQYF.

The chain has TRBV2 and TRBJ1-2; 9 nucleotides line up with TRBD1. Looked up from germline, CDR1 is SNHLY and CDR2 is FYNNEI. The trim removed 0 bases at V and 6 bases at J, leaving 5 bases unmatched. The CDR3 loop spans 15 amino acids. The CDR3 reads CASSEALRTGDGYTF. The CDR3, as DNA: TGTGCCAGCAGTGAAGCGCTTCGGACAGGGGATGGCTACACCTTC.

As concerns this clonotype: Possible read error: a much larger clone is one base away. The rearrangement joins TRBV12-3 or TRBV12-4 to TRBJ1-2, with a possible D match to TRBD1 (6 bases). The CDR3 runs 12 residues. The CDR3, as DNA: TGTGCCAGCAGCGCGGGGGGCTATGACTACACCTTC. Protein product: CASSAGGYDYTF.

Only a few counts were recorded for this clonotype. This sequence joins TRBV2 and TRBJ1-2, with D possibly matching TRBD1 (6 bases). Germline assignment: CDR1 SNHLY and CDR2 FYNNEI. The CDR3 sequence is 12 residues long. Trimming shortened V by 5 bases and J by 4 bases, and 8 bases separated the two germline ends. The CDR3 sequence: CASSPDSYGYTF. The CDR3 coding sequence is TGTGCCAGCAGTCCGGACAGCTATGGCTACACCTTC.

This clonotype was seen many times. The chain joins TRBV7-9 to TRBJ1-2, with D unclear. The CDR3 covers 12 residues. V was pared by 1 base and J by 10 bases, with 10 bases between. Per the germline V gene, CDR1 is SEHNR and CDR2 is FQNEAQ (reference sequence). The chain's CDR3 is CASSLEQKPYTF. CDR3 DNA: TGTGCCAGCAGCTTAGAACAGAAACCCTACACCTTC.

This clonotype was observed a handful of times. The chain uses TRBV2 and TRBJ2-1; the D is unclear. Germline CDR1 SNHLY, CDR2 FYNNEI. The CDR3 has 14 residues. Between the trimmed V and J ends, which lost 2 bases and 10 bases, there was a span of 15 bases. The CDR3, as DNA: TGTGCCAGCAGTGAATGGTATTCGGTTCGGGAGCAGTTCTTC. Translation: CASSEWYSVREQFF.

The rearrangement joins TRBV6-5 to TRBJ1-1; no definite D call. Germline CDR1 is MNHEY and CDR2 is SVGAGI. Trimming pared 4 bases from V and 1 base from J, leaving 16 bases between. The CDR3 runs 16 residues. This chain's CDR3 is CASSSADPVKNTEAFF. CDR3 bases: TGTGCCAGCAGTTCCGCTGACCCGGTCAAGAACACTGAAGCTTTCTTT.

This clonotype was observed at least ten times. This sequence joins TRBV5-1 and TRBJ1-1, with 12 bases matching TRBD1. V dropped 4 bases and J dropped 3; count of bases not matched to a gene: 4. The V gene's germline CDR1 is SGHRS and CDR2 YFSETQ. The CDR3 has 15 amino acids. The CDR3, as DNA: TGCGCCAGCAGCGGGACAGGGGGCTTGCACACTGAAGCTTTCTTT. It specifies CASSGTGGLHTEAFF.

CDR3 in DNA: TGCGCCAGCGGAACCACAGATACGCAGTATTTT. This sequence encodes CASGTTDTQYF. The chain employs TRBV10-2 and TRBJ2-3; the D is unclear. There are 11 residues in the CDR3. Germline V lookup: CDR1 WSHSY, CDR2 SAAADI. V was pared by 8 bases and J by 2 bases, with 5 bases between.

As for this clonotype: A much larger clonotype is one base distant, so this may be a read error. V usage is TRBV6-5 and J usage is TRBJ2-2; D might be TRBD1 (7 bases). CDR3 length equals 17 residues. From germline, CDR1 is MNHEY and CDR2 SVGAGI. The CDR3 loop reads CANSYSRGRRGGGELFF. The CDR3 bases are TGTGCCAACAGTTATTCTAGGGGGCGAAGGGGAGGCGGGGAGCTGTTTTTT.

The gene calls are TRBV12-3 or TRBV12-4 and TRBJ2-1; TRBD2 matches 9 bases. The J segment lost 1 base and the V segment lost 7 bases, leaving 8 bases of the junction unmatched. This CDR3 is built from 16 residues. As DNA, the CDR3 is TGTGCCAGCACCCTTAGCGGGGGACTTTCCTACAATGAGCAGTTCTTC. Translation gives CASTLSGGLSYNEQFF.

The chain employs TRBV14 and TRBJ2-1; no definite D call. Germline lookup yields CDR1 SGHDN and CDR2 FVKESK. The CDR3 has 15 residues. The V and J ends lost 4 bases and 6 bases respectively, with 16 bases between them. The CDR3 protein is CASSRRATSSNEQFF. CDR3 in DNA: TGTGCCAGCAGCCGCCGGGCCACATCGAGCAATGAGCAGTTCTTC. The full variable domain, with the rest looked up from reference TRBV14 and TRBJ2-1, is EAGVTQFPSHSVIEKGQTVTLRCDPISGHDNLYWYRRVMGKEIKFLLHFVKESKQDESGMPNNRFLAERTGGTYSTLKVQPAELEDSGVYFCASSRRATSSNEQFFGPGTRLTVL.

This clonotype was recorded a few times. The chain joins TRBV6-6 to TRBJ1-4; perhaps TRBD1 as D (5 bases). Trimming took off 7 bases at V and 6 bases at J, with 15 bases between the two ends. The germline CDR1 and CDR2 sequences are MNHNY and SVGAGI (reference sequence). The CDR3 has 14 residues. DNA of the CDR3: TGTGCCAGCACCAGGGTGGCGGCGGATGAAAAACTGTTTTTT. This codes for CASTRVAADEKLFF.

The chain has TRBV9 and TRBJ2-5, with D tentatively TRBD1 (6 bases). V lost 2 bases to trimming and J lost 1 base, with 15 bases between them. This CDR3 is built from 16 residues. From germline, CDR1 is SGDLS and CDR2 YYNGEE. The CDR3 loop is CASSVNQGGRQETQYF. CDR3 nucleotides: TGTGCCAGCAGCGTGAACCAAGGGGGTCGCCAAGAGACCCAGTACTTC.

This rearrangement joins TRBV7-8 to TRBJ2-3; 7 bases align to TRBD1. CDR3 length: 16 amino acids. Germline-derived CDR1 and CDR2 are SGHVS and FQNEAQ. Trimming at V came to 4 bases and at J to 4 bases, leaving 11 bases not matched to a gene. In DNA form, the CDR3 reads TGTGCCAGCAGCTCCCAGGCCTACAGGGGCGCAGATACGCAGTATTTT. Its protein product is CASSSQAYRGADTQYF.